This entry is about one T cell receptor beta chain. This clonotype was seen many times. There is no known antigen for this receptor. Base quality data are lacking; no much larger clone is found one base away. Graves' hyperthyroidism was defined as stable when no progression to ophthalmopathy occurred over 18 months of follow-up. Hyperthyroidism patients were aged 18 to 65 years and newly diagnosed, with disease duration of less than 2 months. Any patient with an uncontrolled infection, another autoimmune disease, pregnancy or lactation was excluded. Clinical symptoms, serum thyroxine and TRAb, thyroid ultrasound, and orbital computed tomography formed the basis for the diagnoses. PBMCs were isolated from about 9 ml of fresh peripheral blood by Ficoll-Paque density gradient centrifugation. Total RNA was extracted with Trizol reagent, and quality was checked on an Agilent 2100 Bioanalyzer. This record belongs to a study of T cells in Graves' hyperthyroidism and ophthalmopathy (dated by TCRdb to the late 2010s). Regarding the study in general: Peripheral blood samples were taken at the time of initial diagnosis, prior to any treatment. To identify distinguishing TCR V-J signatures, a discovery cohort of 90 to 100 patients was used, comprising fewer than 45 with Graves' ophthalmopathy and 57 with stable Graves' hyperthyroidism. The paper describes TCR Vbeta CDR3 sequencing of 140 or so peripheral blood samples, made up of about 41 ophthalmopathy patients, some 76 hyperthyroidism patients and 17 progressor patients. The study also compared thyroid tissue and blood T-cell repertoires from five or six Graves' hyperthyroidism patients. For training and testing, the 110 or so patients in the discovery cohort were randomly divided in a 7:3 ratio. Prospective prediction of ophthalmopathy was tested in an independent validation cohort of fewer than 20 hyperthyroidism patients and 15 to 17 patients who later progressed to ophthalmopathy. Once sampling was done, hyperthyroidism patients were given methimazole at a starting dose of 30 mg daily, whereas ophthalmopathy patients were given high-dose intravenous methylprednisolone. Overall study outcomes, separate from this receptor: A 13 V-J signature model separated ophthalmopathy from stable hyperthyroidism, with approximately 86% sensitivity and roughly 84% specificity in cross-validation and 80%/75% in testing. In validation, the model predicted progression to ophthalmopathy with 65% to 71% sensitivity and over 72% specificity, a median of 6.5 months before onset. Most expanded thyroid clonotypes (frequency above 0.001) were also found in blood, which suggests that blood repertoires may mirror thyroid immune responses. Sample size was not statistically predetermined, and blinding of investigators to group allocation was not performed.

The TCR beta CDR3 regions were amplified from RNA transcripts. The TCR CDR3 was subjected to a first round of RT-PCR using the HTBI primer set and the Qiagen OneStep RT-PCR kit. A second multiplex PCR round built the libraries, followed by size selection and purification. Libraries were sequenced paired-end with 100 bp reads on an Illumina HiSeq2000. The published analysis was carried out like this. SOAPnuke was used to process the raw data, throwing out any read that contained adapters or uncalled bases, had a mean Phred below 15, or lacked an exact constant-primer or identifier match. High-quality paired reads were merged using COPE v1.2.5, and each unique nucleotide sequence was defined as a clonotype. MiTCR v1.1 was used to align clonotypes to the IMGT TRBV, TRBD and TRBJ reference segments. The analysis included only V-J combinations with a frequency above 0.0001, which together covered approximately 99% of the repertoires. A TCS score was defined as the ratio between F50 (clonal expansion) and ExV (chaos), using BLOSUM62-based TCRdist between CDR3 peptides within each V-J. Welch's t-statistics and random forest reduced roughly 500 V-J features to 13, which were used in a naive Bayes classifier (R e1071). TCRdb trimmed the raw reads at Q25, called clones with MiXCR and kept productive beta chains. Entries are consolidated by CDR3 protein sequence, retaining the most common genes and DNA. TCRdb's processing, not the authors' own work, is the source of the V and J calls. Here the sample has around 420,000 distinct CDR3 sequences; around a sixth occur a single time. The top ten clonotypes cover approximately 7.5% of the sample.

From the germline V gene (reference sequence), CDR1 is MNHEY and CDR2 is SMNVEV. From the cysteine up to the phenylalanine, the CDR3 has a length of 16 residues. CDR3 DNA only is kept here, 48 bases in frame from base 1. V gives up 6 bases and J gives up 8 bases, and the segment between their germline ends measures 20 bases. Sample: blood. The chain couples TRBV27 to TRBJ1-6, with TRBD1 as a weak D call on 5 bases. This clonotype was obtained from a woman under 30 with Graves' hyperthyroidism. CDR3 region: CASSPGGKFGYSPLHF. The DNA sequence is given as TGTGCCAGCAGCCCTGGGGGGAAATTCGGTTATTCACCCCTCCACTTT.